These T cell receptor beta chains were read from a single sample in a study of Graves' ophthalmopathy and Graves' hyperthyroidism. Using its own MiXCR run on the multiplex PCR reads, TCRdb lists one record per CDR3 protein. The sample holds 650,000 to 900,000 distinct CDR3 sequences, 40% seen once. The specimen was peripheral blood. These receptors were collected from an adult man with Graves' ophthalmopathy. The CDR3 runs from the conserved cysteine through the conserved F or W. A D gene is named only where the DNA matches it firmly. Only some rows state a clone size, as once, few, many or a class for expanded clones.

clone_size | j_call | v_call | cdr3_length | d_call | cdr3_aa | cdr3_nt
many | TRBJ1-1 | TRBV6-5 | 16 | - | CASTRQTWSGNTEAFF | TGTGCCAGCACGCGACAGACGTGGTCGGGGAACACTGAAGCTTTCTTT
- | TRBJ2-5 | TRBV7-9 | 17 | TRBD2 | CASSLRGRGLSQETQYF | TGTGCCAGCAGCTTGAGGGGTCGGGGACTAAGTCAAGAGACCCAGTACTTC
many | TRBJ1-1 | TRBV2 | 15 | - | CASRYSRDWNTEAFF | TGTGCCAGCAGGTATTCCAGGGATTGGAACACTGAAGCTTTCTTT
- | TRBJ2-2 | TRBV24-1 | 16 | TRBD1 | CTISEPGQGVTGELFF | TGTACCATCAGTGAACCGGGACAGGGGGTCACCGGGGAGCTGTTTTTT
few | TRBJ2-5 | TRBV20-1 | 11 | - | CSVTSQETQYF | TGCAGTGTGACTAGCCAAGAGACCCAGTACTTC
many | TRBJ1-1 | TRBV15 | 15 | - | CATSRDFERYTEAFF | TGTGCCACCAGCAGAGATTTTGAGAGGTACACTGAAGCTTTCTTT
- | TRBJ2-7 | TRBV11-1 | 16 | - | CASSTNRAPYNYEQYF | TGTGCCAGCAGCACCAACAGGGCCCCATATAATTATGAGCAGTACTTC
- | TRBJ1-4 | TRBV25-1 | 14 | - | CASRGPGGGEKLFF | TGTGCCAGCAGGGGCCCAGGTGGTGGTGAAAAACTGTTTTTT
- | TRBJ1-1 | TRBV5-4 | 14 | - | CASSWGSMHTEAFF | TGTGCCAGCAGCTGGGGGAGTATGCACACTGAAGCTTTCTTT
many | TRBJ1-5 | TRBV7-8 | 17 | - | CASSLGRQYNSNQPQHF | TGTGCCAGCAGCTTAGGGCGCCAGTATAATAGCAATCAGCCCCAGCATTTT
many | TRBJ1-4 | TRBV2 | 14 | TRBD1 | CASRPGQGYEKLFF | TGTGCCAGCAGGCCCGGACAGGGATACGAAAAACTGTTTTTT
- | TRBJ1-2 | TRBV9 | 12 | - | CASSVGREGYTF | TGTGCCAGCAGTGTGGGCAGGGAAGGCTACACCTTC
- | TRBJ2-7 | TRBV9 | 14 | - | CASSAGPLSGEQYF | TGTGCCAGCAGCGCGGGCCCACTCTCGGGCGAGCAGTACTTC
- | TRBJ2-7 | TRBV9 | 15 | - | CASSVAPRGDYEQYF | TGTGCCAGCAGCGTAGCCCCCCGGGGAGATTACGAGCAGTACTTC
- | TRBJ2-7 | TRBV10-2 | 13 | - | CASSYRSGDEQYF | TGTGCCAGCAGTTACCGGTCAGGGGACGAGCAGTACTTC
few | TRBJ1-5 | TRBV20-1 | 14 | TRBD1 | CSARGTGGGQPQHF | TGCAGTGCTAGAGGGACAGGGGGCGGTCAGCCCCAGCATTTT
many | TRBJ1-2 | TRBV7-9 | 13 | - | CASSLDGMLGYTF | TGTGCCAGCAGCTTGGATGGCATGCTAGGCTACACCTTC
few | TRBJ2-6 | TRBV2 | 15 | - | CASRRQGSGANVLTF | TGTGCCAGCAGGCGTCAGGGCTCTGGGGCCAACGTCCTGACTTTC
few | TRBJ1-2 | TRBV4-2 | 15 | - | CASSQDDGQSYGYTF | TGTGCCAGCAGCCAAGATGATGGTCAGAGCTATGGCTACACCTTC
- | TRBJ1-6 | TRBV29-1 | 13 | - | CSVLGGENSPLHF | TGCAGCGTCCTCGGGGGGGAAAATTCACCCCTCCACTTT
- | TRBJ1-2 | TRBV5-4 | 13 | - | CASGTEANYGYTF | TGTGCTTCAGGTACAGAGGCCAACTATGGCTACACCTTC
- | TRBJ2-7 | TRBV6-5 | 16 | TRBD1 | CASSYLGTGPNYEQYF | TGTGCCAGCAGTTACCTAGGGACAGGTCCTAACTACGAGCAGTACTTC
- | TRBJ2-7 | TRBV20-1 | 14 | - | CSASSAPTFYEQYF | TGCAGTGCTTCTAGCGCCCCAACCTTCTACGAGCAGTACTTC
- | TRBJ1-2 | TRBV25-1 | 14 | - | CASSSARLRGGYTF | TGTGCCAGCAGTTCCGCTCGCTTGAGGGGTGGCTACACCTTC
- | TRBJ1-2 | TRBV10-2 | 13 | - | CASSRHRNYGYTF | TGTGCCAGCAGTCGACATCGTAACTATGGCTACACCTTC
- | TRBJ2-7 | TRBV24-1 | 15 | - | CATSDLMTVPSEQYF | TGTGCCACCAGTGATTTAATGACAGTCCCTAGCGAGCAGTACTTC
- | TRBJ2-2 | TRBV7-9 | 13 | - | CASSQVVRGTLFF | TGTGCCAGCAGCCAAGTTGTCCGGGGGACGCTGTTTTTT